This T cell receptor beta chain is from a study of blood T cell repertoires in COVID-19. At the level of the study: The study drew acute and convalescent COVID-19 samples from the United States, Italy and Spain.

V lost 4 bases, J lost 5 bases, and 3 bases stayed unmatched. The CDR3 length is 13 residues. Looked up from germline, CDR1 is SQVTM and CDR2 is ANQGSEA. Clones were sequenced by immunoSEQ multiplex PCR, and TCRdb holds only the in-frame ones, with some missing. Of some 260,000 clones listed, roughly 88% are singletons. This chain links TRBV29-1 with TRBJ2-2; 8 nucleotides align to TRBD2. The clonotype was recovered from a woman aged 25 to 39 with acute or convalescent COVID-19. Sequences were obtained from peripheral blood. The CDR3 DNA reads TGCAGCGTTGCAGCGGGAGTTACCGGGGAGCTGTTTTTT. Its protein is CSVAAGVTGELFF.